A selection of T cell receptor beta chains follows, all from one sample in a study of blood T cells in healthy people across ages. Each CDR3 protein is one row after TCRdb ran MiXCR on the 5' RACE reads. The sample gives about 750,000 distinct CDR3 sequences, about 55% of which show up once; roughly 40% is in the top ten. The specimen sequenced was blood. These receptors originate from an elderly man in good health. Each CDR3 is given with its conserved first and last residue. The D gene is left open where the match is weak. Clone size appears in some rows only: once, few, many, or a class for an expanded clone.

j_gene: TRBJ2-7
v_gene: TRBV2
abundance: .
d_gene: TRBD1
CDR3aa: CASSPQGDSYEQYF
CDR3nt: TGTGCCAGCAGTCCACAGGGGGACTCCTACGAGCAGTACTTC

j_gene: TRBJ2-1
v_gene: TRBV29-1
abundance: .
d_gene: TRBD2
CDR3aa: CSARTSGSGNEQFF
CDR3nt: TGCAGCGCACGGACTAGCGGGAGTGGGAATGAGCAGTTCTTC

j_gene: TRBJ2-7
v_gene: TRBV4-1
abundance: few
d_gene: TRBD1
CDR3aa: CASSQPGQGASEQYF
CDR3nt: TGCGCCAGCAGCCAACCGGGACAGGGGGCCTCCGAGCAGTACTTC

j_gene: TRBJ2-5
v_gene: TRBV27
abundance: .
d_gene: .
CDR3aa: CASSFWGANQETQYF
CDR3nt: TGTGCCAGCAGTTTTTGGGGGGCTAACCAAGAGACCCAGTACTTC

j_gene: TRBJ1-6
v_gene: TRBV6-5
abundance: .
d_gene: .
CDR3aa: CASSYWRQDNSPLHF
CDR3nt: TGTGCCAGCAGTTACTGGCGGCAAGATAATTCACCCCTCCACTTT

j_gene: TRBJ2-1
v_gene: TRBV27
abundance: .
d_gene: .
CDR3aa: CASTRRTGVNNEQFF
CDR3nt: TGTGCCAGCACCCGAAGGACCGGGGTCAACAATGAGCAGTTCTTC

j_gene: TRBJ1-1
v_gene: TRBV10-1
abundance: few
d_gene: TRBD1
CDR3aa: CASSGGTGLNTEAFF
CDR3nt: TGCGCCAGCAGTGGGGGGACAGGACTGAACACTGAAGCTTTCTTT

j_gene: TRBJ2-1
v_gene: TRBV24-1
abundance: .
d_gene: .
CDR3aa: CATSGRNSYNEQFF
CDR3nt: TGTGCCACCAGTGGAAGGAATTCCTACAATGAGCAGTTCTTC

j_gene: TRBJ2-7
v_gene: TRBV20-1
abundance: .
d_gene: TRBD1
CDR3aa: CSARAGQGVGEQYF
CDR3nt: TGCAGTGCTAGAGCCGGACAGGGTGTAGGCGAGCAGTACTTC

j_gene: TRBJ2-7
v_gene: TRBV5-1
abundance: once
d_gene: TRBD2
CDR3aa: CASSLARASGSSYEQYF
CDR3nt: TGCGCCAGCAGCTTGGCTCGGGCTAGCGGGAGCTCCTACGAGCAGTACTTC

j_gene: TRBJ2-7
v_gene: TRBV20-1
abundance: .
d_gene: TRBD1
CDR3aa: CSARDWRTGPYEQYF
CDR3nt: TGCAGTGCTAGAGATTGGAGGACAGGACCCTACGAGCAGTACTTC

j_gene: TRBJ1-4
v_gene: TRBV18
abundance: .
d_gene: .
CDR3aa: CASSGYSGEEKLFF
CDR3nt: TGTGCCAGCTCAGGATACTCGGGCGAAGAAAAACTGTTTTTT

j_gene: TRBJ2-5
v_gene: TRBV29-1
abundance: many
d_gene: .
CDR3aa: CSVEPMYQETQYF
CDR3nt: TGCAGCGTTGAGCCGATGTACCAAGAGACCCAGTACTTC

j_gene: TRBJ2-5
v_gene: TRBV18
abundance: .
d_gene: .
CDR3aa: CASSPIHRETQYF
CDR3nt: TGTGCCAGCTCACCTATACATCGAGAGACCCAGTACTTC

j_gene: TRBJ1-1
v_gene: TRBV12-5
abundance: .
d_gene: .
CDR3aa: CASGLGLNTEAFF
CDR3nt: TGTGCTAGTGGTTTGGGGCTAAACACTGAAGCTTTCTTT

j_gene: TRBJ2-3
v_gene: TRBV7-8
abundance: few
d_gene: TRBD2
CDR3aa: CASSLGPAGGTDTQYF
CDR3nt: TGTGCCAGCAGCTTAGGCCCAGCGGGGGGCACAGATACGCAGTATTTT

j_gene: TRBJ1-5
v_gene: TRBV29-1
abundance: few
d_gene: .
CDR3aa: CSVEGGDSNQPQHF
CDR3nt: TGCAGCGTTGAGGGAGGGGATAGCAATCAGCCCCAGCATTTT

j_gene: TRBJ2-1
v_gene: TRBV9
abundance: few
d_gene: .
CDR3aa: CASSVIRGAEQFF
CDR3nt: TGTGCCAGCAGCGTAATCAGGGGAGCAGAGCAGTTCTTC

j_gene: TRBJ2-1
v_gene: TRBV12-3/TRBV12-4
abundance: once
d_gene: TRBD1
CDR3aa: CASRGWGQGAHNEQFF
CDR3nt: TGTGCCAGCAGAGGCTGGGGACAGGGGGCTCACAATGAGCAGTTCTTC

j_gene: TRBJ2-7
v_gene: TRBV7-9
abundance: .
d_gene: .
CDR3aa: CASSFGHSYEQYF
CDR3nt: TGTGCCAGCAGCTTCGGGCACTCCTACGAGCAGTACTTC

j_gene: TRBJ2-7
v_gene: TRBV27
abundance: few
d_gene: TRBD2
CDR3aa: CASRGTSGGYEQYF
CDR3nt: TGTGCCAGCAGGGGGACTAGCGGAGGGTACGAGCAGTACTTC

j_gene: TRBJ2-3
v_gene: TRBV6-6
abundance: few
d_gene: .
CDR3aa: CASSSGGSDTQYF
CDR3nt: TGTGCCAGCAGTTCCGGAGGGTCAGATACGCAGTATTTT

j_gene: TRBJ2-4
v_gene: TRBV20-1
abundance: .
d_gene: TRBD1
CDR3aa: CSALTGDKNIQYF
CDR3nt: TGCAGTGCTCTTACAGGGGACAAAAACATTCAGTACTTC

j_gene: TRBJ2-7
v_gene: TRBV15
abundance: .
d_gene: .
CDR3aa: CATSRVVGYEQYF
CDR3nt: TGTGCCACCAGCAGAGTTGTAGGCTACGAGCAGTACTTC

j_gene: TRBJ2-1
v_gene: TRBV27
abundance: .
d_gene: TRBD1
CDR3aa: CASSRRQGPRHEQFF
CDR3nt: TGTGCCAGCAGTCGGAGACAGGGGCCCCGACATGAGCAGTTCTTC

j_gene: TRBJ2-1
v_gene: TRBV12-3/TRBV12-4
abundance: .
d_gene: .
CDR3aa: CASSFGGYEQFF
CDR3nt: TGTGCCAGCAGTTTTGGCGGTTATGAGCAGTTCTTC

j_gene: TRBJ2-3
v_gene: TRBV20-1
abundance: few
d_gene: TRBD2
CDR3aa: CSAPIAGGARGYAYF
CDR3nt: TGCAGTGCCCCTATAGCGGGAGGCGCCAGGGGATACGCGTATTTT

j_gene: TRBJ2-7
v_gene: TRBV6-2/TRBV6-3
abundance: few
d_gene: TRBD2
CDR3aa: CASRTRLAGEQYF
CDR3nt: TGTGCCAGCAGGACCCGACTAGCCGGGGAGCAGTACTTC

j_gene: TRBJ2-1
v_gene: TRBV9
abundance: .
d_gene: .
CDR3aa: CASSVQPGEQFF
CDR3nt: TGTGCCAGCAGCGTACAGCCTGGTGAGCAGTTCTTC

j_gene: TRBJ2-7
v_gene: TRBV12-3/TRBV12-4
abundance: few
d_gene: .
CDR3aa: CASSHLPHEQYF
CDR3nt: TGTGCCAGCAGCCACCTCCCGCACGAGCAGTACTTC

j_gene: TRBJ1-1
v_gene: TRBV29-1
abundance: .
d_gene: TRBD1
CDR3aa: CSVPRQGWYTEAFF
CDR3nt: TGCAGCGTACCTAGACAGGGGTGGTACACTGAAGCTTTCTTT

j_gene: TRBJ2-4
v_gene: TRBV10-3
abundance: few
d_gene: .
CDR3aa: CAISGGGKNIQYF
CDR3nt: TGTGCCATCAGTGGAGGAGGCAAAAACATTCAGTACTTC

j_gene: TRBJ2-3
v_gene: TRBV6-1
abundance: .
d_gene: .
CDR3aa: CASSEARGGLERRYAYF
CDR3nt: TGTGCCAGCAGTGAAGCGCGAGGCGGGCTCGAGAGAAGATACGCGTATTTT

j_gene: TRBJ2-3
v_gene: TRBV7-2
abundance: .
d_gene: TRBD2
CDR3aa: CASSSQRDSRTDTQYF
CDR3nt: TGTGCCAGCAGCTCCCAGCGGGACTCGCGCACAGATACGCAGTATTTT

j_gene: TRBJ2-7
v_gene: TRBV6-5
abundance: .
d_gene: .
CDR3aa: CASSSTLNPPLNEQYF
CDR3nt: TGTGCCAGCAGTTCAACCTTAAATCCGCCTCTAAACGAGCAGTACTTC

j_gene: TRBJ2-3
v_gene: TRBV5-4
abundance: .
d_gene: .
CDR3aa: CASSLAGWYTDTQYF
CDR3nt: TGTGCCAGCAGCTTGGCCGGGTGGTACACAGATACGCAGTATTTT

j_gene: TRBJ2-7
v_gene: TRBV9
abundance: .
d_gene: TRBD1
CDR3aa: CASSVEGVGQGSYEQYF
CDR3nt: TGTGCCAGCAGCGTAGAGGGCGTGGGACAGGGATCCTACGAGCAGTACTTC